A single sample gave rise to the 18 T cell receptor beta chains below, sequenced in a study of blood T cell repertoires in COVID-19. Generated by immunoSEQ multiplex PCR, the TCRdb table keeps only in-frame clones and is missing some. The data contain some 200,000 clones, more than 75% of them singletons. What was sequenced was peripheral blood. The receptors come from a man in his forties with active or convalescent COVID-19.

This clone was found once. This chain connects TRBV2 to TRBJ1-4; D unresolved. The length of the CDR3 is 13 residues. Germline CDR1 and CDR2: SNHLY and FYNNEI. V was trimmed by 4 bases and J by 8 bases, leaving 11 bases between them. The CDR3 sequence: CASSVGVGEKLFF. The CDR3 DNA reads as TGTGCCAGCAGTGTCGGGGTCGGAGAAAAACTGTTTTTT.

The chain links TRBV5-1 to TRBJ1-4; TRBD1 might be the D (5 bases). In germline, CDR1 is SGHRS, CDR2 YFSETQ. V was clipped by 4 bases and J by 8 bases, with 12 bases between them. The CDR3 is 13 residues long. The CDR3 spells CASSPGPGEKLFF. The CDR3 DNA sequence: TGCGCCAGCAGCCCAGGGCCCGGGGAAAAACTGTTTTTT.

V and J are TRBV30 and TRBJ2-7; 8 bases are a match to TRBD1. Per the germline V gene, CDR1 is GTSNPN and CDR2 is SVGIG (reference sequence). CDR3 length equals 13 residues. With V trimmed by 5 bases and J by 4 bases, 7 bases remained unmatched. The CDR3 DNA reads as TGTGCCTGGGCTATCAGGGGGCTATACGAGCAGTACTTC. This gives the protein CAWAIRGLYEQYF.

J is TRBJ2-5 and V is TRBV11-3; D call uncertain. Trimming took 2 bases from V and 5 from J, leaving 12 bases between them. The CDR3 is 14 amino acids. Germline V gene lookup returns CDR1 SGHNT and CDR2 YENEEA. The CDR3 DNA sequence: TGTGCCAGCAGCTTACGGTCCTCCAGGGAGACCCAGTACTTC. Translating it yields CASSLRSSRETQYF.

This sequence joins TRBV28 and TRBJ2-5; D is perhaps TRBD1 (5 bases). The V gene lost 3 bases and the J gene lost 10 bases, with 12 bases spanning the gap. This CDR3 is built from 12 residues. The germline CDR1 and CDR2 sequences are MDHEN and SYDVKM. The CDR3 here is CASSLIAQGQYF. The DNA of the CDR3 is TGTGCCAGCAGTTTGATCGCCCAGGGCCAGTACTTC.

The V and J genes are TRBV4-3 and TRBJ2-3; the match to TRBD2 covers 8 bases. The V segment lost 1 base and the J segment 4 bases; nucleotides outside the gene matches: 4. Germline lookup yields CDR1 LGHNA and CDR2 YSLEER. The CDR3 is made up of 15 amino acids. The CDR3 here is CASSQGTSYADTQYF. The CDR3 nucleotides read TGCGCCAGCAGCCAAGGGACTAGCTACGCAGATACGCAGTATTTT.

This clone showed up just once. The J gene is TRBJ2-3, the V gene TRBV19; 14 nucleotides line up with TRBD2. The CDR3 spans 15 residues. Trimming took 8 bases from V and 3 from J; bases not matched to a gene: 4. Germline CDR1 LNHDA, CDR2 SQIVND (reference sequence). The CDR3 region has the DNA TGTGCCAGTGAAAGGACTAGCGGGGGGACAGATACGCAGTATTTT. Encoded protein: CASERTSGGTDTQYF.

This chain connects TRBV10-2 to TRBJ1-2; perhaps TRBD1 as D (6 bases). Germline V lookup: CDR1 WSHSY, CDR2 SAAADI. The ends were cut back, 6 bases at V and 7 bases at J, with 12 bases in the middle. This CDR3 has 12 amino acids. Written as DNA, the CDR3 is TGCGCCAGCAGAAACAGGGATGGTGGCTACACCTTC. Its protein product is CASRNRDGGYTF.

The gene calls are TRBV7-9 and TRBJ1-4, with D unresolved. Germline CDR1 and CDR2: SEHNR and FQNEAQ (reference sequence). The ends were cut back, 2 bases at V and 8 bases at J, with 6 bases in the middle. The CDR3 sequence is 12 residues long. The CDR3 region is CASSLYNEKLFF. The CDR3, as DNA: TGTGCCAGCAGCTTATACAACGAAAAACTGTTTTTT.

V is TRBV29-1 and J is TRBJ1-1, with D unresolved. Trimming pared 5 bases from V and 1 base from J, leaving 17 bases between. The V gene's germline CDR1 is SQVTM and CDR2 ANQGSEA. This CDR3 region has 15 residues. The chain's CDR3 is CSVLAATHSNTEAFF. The CDR3 DNA reads as TGCAGCGTTTTAGCGGCTACCCACTCGAACACTGAAGCTTTCTTT.

This chain uses TRBV9 with TRBJ1-3; D gene ambiguous. V gave up 0 bases and J gave up 2 bases, with 12 bases separating them. The CDR3 runs to 16 residues. CDR1 and CDR2 (germline): SGDLS, YYNGEE. CDR3 DNA: TGTGCCAGCAGCGTAGGGTGGAGCGTCCCTGGAAACACCATATATTTT. Its translation: CASSVGWSVPGNTIYF.

The chain is built from TRBV6-5 and TRBJ1-2, with D perhaps matching TRBD1 (6 bases). V gave up 7 bases and J gave up 5 bases, with 11 bases separating them. CDR1 and CDR2 from the germline V gene are MNHEY and SVGAGI. This CDR3 contains 12 residues. The CDR3 sequence: CASNPTGYGYTF. The CDR3 DNA reads TGTGCCAGCAACCCGACAGGTTATGGCTACACCTTC.

This chain links TRBV11-2 with TRBJ2-5, with 8 bases identical to TRBD2. The germline gives CDR1 SGHAT, CDR2 FQNNGV. V dropped 4 bases and J dropped 5; count of bases not matched to a gene: 6. The length of the CDR3 is 14 residues. In DNA, the CDR3 is TGTGCCAGCAGCTCCTTAGCGGGGCAGGAGACCCAGTACTTC. It translates to CASSSLAGQETQYF.

The chain carries TRBV10-1 and TRBJ2-3; tentative D call: TRBD1 (5 bases). Per germline, CDR1 WNHNN and CDR2 SYGVQD (reference sequence). V was cut by 6 bases and J by 3 bases, with 16 bases left in between. CDR3 length: 15 residues. DNA of the CDR3: TGCGCCAGCAGCGAAGGGGCCGTCGGAACAGATACGCAGTATTTT. Translating gives CASSEGAVGTDTQYF.

V gene TRBV11-2 combines with J gene TRBJ1-1, with unresolved D. V lost 2 bases and J lost 6, with 13 bases in between. The CDR3 sequence is 14 residues long. CDR1 is SGHAT and CDR2 is FQNNGV in the germline V gene. The DNA for the CDR3 is TGTGCCAGCAGCTTACTCCCCCCGGGAGCTGAAGCTTTCTTT. It encodes CASSLLPPGAEAFF.

The sample holds a few counts of this clone. The CDR3 DNA reads TGTGCCAGCAGCTCGCGGATTTCACCCCTCCACTTT. This translates into CASSSRISPLHF. The genes are TRBV11-2 and TRBJ1-6; the D is unclear. The CDR3 extends over 12 amino acids. The V end was cut by 4 bases, the J end by 9 bases, with 7 bases between. The germline gives CDR1 SGHAT, CDR2 FQNNGV. The whole variable domain, filled in from reference TRBV11-2 and TRBJ1-6, reads EAGVAQSPRYKIIEKRQSVAFWCNPISGHATLYWYQQILGQGPKLLIQFQNNGVVDDSQLPKDRFSAERLKGVDSTLKIQPAKLEDSAVYLCASSSRISPLHFGNGTRLTVT.

The gene calls are TRBV6-5 and TRBJ2-7; TRBD1 matches at 8 bases. Germline V gene sequence: CDR1 MNHEY, CDR2 SVGAGI. J was trimmed by 2 bases and V by 6 bases; bases with no gene match: 3. The CDR3 consists of 13 residues. In DNA, the CDR3 is TGTGCCAGCAGCCGGGACAGGACCTACGAGCAGTACTTC. This sequence encodes CASSRDRTYEQYF.

The chain uses TRBV27 and TRBJ1-6; D perhaps matches TRBD1 (6 bases). Germline CDR1 is MNHEY and CDR2 is SMNVEV (reference sequence). Between the trimmed V and J ends, which lost 8 bases and 7 bases, there was a span of 12 bases. The CDR3 spans 13 residues. CDR3 bases: TGTGCCAGCTGCCCAGGGGTGAATTCACCCCTCCACTTT. It yields the protein CASCPGVNSPLHF.